These 13 T cell receptor beta chains share one sample of origin, sequenced in a study of T-cell reconstitution after alpha-beta-depleted transplantation in children. Unique molecular identifiers featured in how the TCRbeta library was prepared. TCRdb passed the PCR reads through MiXCR, listing each CDR3 protein once. The table records about 980,000 distinct CDR3 sequences, roughly 29% of them present only once. The sequencing used PBMCs, mostly from graft donor cells, collected 360 days after TCRalphabeta/CD19-depleted stem cell transplant. All receptors derive from a boy under three years old who had a stem cell transplant for SCID, so the T cells may come from the graft donor.

This rearrangement joins TRBV4-2 to TRBJ2-3, with 7 bases fitting TRBD2. J was trimmed by 5 bases and V by 0 bases; bases with no gene match: 5. Germline V CDR1 and CDR2: LGHNA, YNFKEQ. The CDR3 totals 15 residues. The CDR3 loop reads CASSQDTGEGDTQYF. CDR3 coding DNA: TGTGCCAGCAGCCAAGATACCGGGGAGGGAGATACGCAGTATTTT.

Only a few counts were recorded for this clonotype. V and J are TRBV20-1 and TRBJ2-7; 12 bases are a match to TRBD2. V shed 7 bases, J shed 3 bases, and the junction held 10 bases outside the gene matches. This CDR3 is built from 15 residues. Germline lookup yields CDR1 DFQATT and CDR2 SNEGSKA (reference sequence). The CDR3 DNA is TGCAGTGTCGACGGGACTAGCGGGTCTTACTACGAGCAGTACTTC. As protein: CSVDGTSGSYYEQYF.

This clonotype was counted a few times. This chain's CDR3 is CASRAGTSGSYGTDTQYF. The DNA of the CDR3 is TGTGCCAGCCGGGCCGGGACTAGCGGGTCCTACGGCACAGATACGCAGTATTTT. The gene calls are TRBV28 and TRBJ2-3, with 12 bases identical to TRBD2. V shed 8 bases and J 1 base; nucleotides not matched to a gene: 13. The CDR3 runs to 18 residues. Germline lookup yields CDR1 MDHEN and CDR2 SYDVKM.

In this sample, this clonotype turned up a few times. This chain links TRBV6-6 with TRBJ2-7; no definite D call. CDR1 is MNHNY, CDR2 SVGAGI, per germline (reference sequence). This CDR3 comprises 13 residues. V was cut by 2 bases and J by 6 bases, with 11 bases left in between. CDR3 in DNA: TGTGCCAGCAGTTACAGTGGGGTAGGCGAGCAGTACTTC. Translating it yields CASSYSGVGEQYF.

This clonotype was detected a few times. This rearrangement joins TRBV12-3 or TRBV12-4 to TRBJ1-1; D might be TRBD1 (5 bases). V was cut by 0 bases and J by 4 bases, with 9 bases left in between. The CDR3 runs to 14 residues. CDR3 sequence: CASSLALRATEAFF. The CDR3 DNA is TGTGCCAGCAGTTTAGCGCTCAGGGCCACTGAAGCTTTCTTT.

The chain carries TRBV20-1 and TRBJ2-3, with a possible D match to TRBD1 (6 bases). Germline V gene lookup returns CDR1 DFQATT and CDR2 SNEGSKA (reference sequence). This CDR3 has 14 amino acids. V shed 6 bases and J shed 8 bases, with 21 bases lying between them. The CDR3 DNA is TGCAGTGCCCCGACAGGATCCACACAGGCTACGCAGTATTTT. It specifies CSAPTGSTQATQYF.

This clonotype was found many times. J is TRBJ2-3 and V is TRBV4-1; D is undetermined. The CDR3 length is 10 residues. Trimming shortened V by 0 bases and J by 8 bases, and 0 bases separated the two germline ends. Germline V gene sequence: CDR1 MGHRA, CDR2 YSYEKL. CDR3 DNA: TGCGCCAGCAGCCAAGATACGCAGTATTTT. Its translation is CASSQDTQYF.

The V call is TRBV25-1, the J call TRBJ1-1, with a possible D match to TRBD1 (6 bases). The germline V and J ends were trimmed by 3 bases and 6 bases, with 17 bases remaining between them. CDR1 and CDR2 (germline): MGHDK, SYGVNS. The CDR3 is made up of 15 amino acids. The CDR3 DNA is TGTGCCAGCAGTGAGCCCGGATCGAGGGGGTCTGAAGCTTTCTTT. Translated, it gives CASSEPGSRGSEAFF.

V and J are TRBV29-1 and TRBJ1-4, with D possibly TRBD1 on 5 matching bases. Germline CDR1 SQVTM, CDR2 ANQGSEA. The V and J ends lost 7 bases and 7 bases respectively, with 19 bases between them. This CDR3 is built from 14 residues. This CDR3 reads CSAQKGTGGEKLFF. CDR3 coding DNA: TGCAGCGCCCAAAAGGGGACCGGGGGTGAAAAACTGTTTTTT.

This clonotype was counted only a few times. The CDR3 loop is CASSSPNLGKTGELFF. The DNA of the CDR3 is TGTGCCAGCAGTTCCCCCAATCTAGGAAAAACCGGGGAGCTGTTTTTT. The V and J genes are TRBV6-5 and TRBJ2-2; D is unclear. The germline CDR1 and CDR2 sequences are MNHEY and SVGAGI. This CDR3 has 16 residues. Trimming removed 4 bases at V and 5 bases at J, with 17 bases between.

This clonotype occurred a few times. The chain uses TRBV7-8 and TRBJ1-6; D perhaps matches TRBD1 (5 bases). The length of the CDR3 is 17 residues. V dropped 5 bases and J dropped 9 bases, with 23 bases sitting between them. CDR1 SGHVS and CDR2 FQNEAQ come from the germline V gene. CDR3 coding DNA: TGTGCCAGCAGCCTTATGGGGGTGGGGGTCGGTGGTTCACCCCTCCACTTT. Translation gives CASSLMGVGVGGSPLHF. Complete variable domain (other parts from reference TRBV7-8 and TRBJ1-6): GAGVSQSPRYKVAKRGQDVALRCDPISGHVSLFWYQQALGQGPEFLTYFQNEAQLDKSGLPSDRFFAERPEGSVSTLKIQRTQQEDSAVYLCASSLMGVGVGGSPLHFGNGTRLTVT.

This clonotype was observed a handful of times. The chain combines TRBV7-2 with TRBJ2-7; TRBD2 matches at 7 bases. V lost 1 base, J lost 8 bases, and 11 bases stayed unmatched. The CDR3 runs to 15 residues. Germline CDR1 SGHTA, CDR2 FQGNSA. The CDR3 region has the DNA TGTGCCAGCAGCTTAGAGTTGGCGGGGGACCTCAAGCAGTACTTC. This gives the protein CASSLELAGDLKQYF.

The chain combines TRBV10-3 with TRBJ2-3, with D tentatively TRBD1 (6 bases). Germline V lookup: CDR1 ENHRY, CDR2 SYGVKD. V shed 6 bases and J shed 3 bases, with 22 bases lying between them. The CDR3 sequence is 17 residues long. CDR3 DNA: TGTGCCATCAGCCTCTCCCCGCAGGGGTCTGGGACAGATACGCAGTATTTT. Its translation is CAISLSPQGSGTDTQYF.